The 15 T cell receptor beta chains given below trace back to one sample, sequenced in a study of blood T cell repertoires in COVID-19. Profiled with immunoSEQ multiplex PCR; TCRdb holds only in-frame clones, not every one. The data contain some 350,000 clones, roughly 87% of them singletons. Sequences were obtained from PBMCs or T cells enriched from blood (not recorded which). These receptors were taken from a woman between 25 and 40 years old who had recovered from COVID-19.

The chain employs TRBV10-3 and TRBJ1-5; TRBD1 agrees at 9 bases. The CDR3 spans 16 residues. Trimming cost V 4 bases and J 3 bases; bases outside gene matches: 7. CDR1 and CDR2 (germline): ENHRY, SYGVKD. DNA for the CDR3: TGTGCCATCAGTGCCGGACAGGGGAACGTCAATCAGCCCCAGCATTTT. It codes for CAISAGQGNVNQPQHF.

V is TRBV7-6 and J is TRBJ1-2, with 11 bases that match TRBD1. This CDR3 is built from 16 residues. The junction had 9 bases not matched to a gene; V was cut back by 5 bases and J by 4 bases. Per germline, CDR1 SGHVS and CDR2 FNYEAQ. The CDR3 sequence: CASSPTRDRGGYGYTF. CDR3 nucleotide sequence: TGTGCCAGCAGCCCTACTAGGGACAGGGGGGGCTATGGCTACACCTTC.

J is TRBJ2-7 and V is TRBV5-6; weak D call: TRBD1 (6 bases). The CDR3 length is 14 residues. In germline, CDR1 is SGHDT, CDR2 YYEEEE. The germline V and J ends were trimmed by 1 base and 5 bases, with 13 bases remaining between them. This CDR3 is CASSLPGQWDEQYF. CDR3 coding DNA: TGTGCCAGCAGCTTGCCCGGACAGTGGGACGAGCAGTACTTC.

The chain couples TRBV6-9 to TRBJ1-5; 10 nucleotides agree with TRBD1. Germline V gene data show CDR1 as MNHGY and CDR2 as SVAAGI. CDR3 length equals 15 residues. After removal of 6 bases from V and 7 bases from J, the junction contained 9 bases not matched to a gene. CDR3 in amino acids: CASRGEDRGHQPQHF. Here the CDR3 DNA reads TGTGCCAGCAGGGGGGAAGACAGGGGGCACCAGCCCCAGCATTTT.

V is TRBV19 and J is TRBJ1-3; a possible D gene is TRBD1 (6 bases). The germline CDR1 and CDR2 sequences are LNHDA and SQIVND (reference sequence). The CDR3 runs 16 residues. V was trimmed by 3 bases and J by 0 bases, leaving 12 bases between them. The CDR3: CASSISGVGSGNTIYF. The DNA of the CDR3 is TGTGCCAGTAGTATTTCAGGGGTGGGCTCTGGAAACACCATATATTTT. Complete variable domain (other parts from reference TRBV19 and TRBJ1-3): DGGITQSPKYLFRKEGQNVTLSCEQNLNHDAMYWYRQDPGQGLRLIYYSQIVNDFQKGDIAEGYSVSREKKESFPLTVTSAQKNPTAFYLCASSISGVGSGNTIYFGEGSWLTVV.

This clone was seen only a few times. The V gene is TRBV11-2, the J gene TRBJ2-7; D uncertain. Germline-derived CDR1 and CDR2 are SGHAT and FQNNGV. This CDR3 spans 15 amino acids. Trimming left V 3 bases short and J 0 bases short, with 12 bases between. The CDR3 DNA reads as TGTGCCAGCAGCTTGGGCGTTGTCCTCTCCTACGAGCAGTACTTC. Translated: CASSLGVVLSYEQYF.

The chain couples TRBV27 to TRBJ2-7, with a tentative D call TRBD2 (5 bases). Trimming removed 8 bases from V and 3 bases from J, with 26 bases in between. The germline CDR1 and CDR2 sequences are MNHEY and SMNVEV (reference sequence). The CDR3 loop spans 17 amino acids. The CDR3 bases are TGTGCCAGCGCTGAGTTAAGCGGCAGACAACTCATCTACGAGCAGTACTTC. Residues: CASAELSGRQLIYEQYF.

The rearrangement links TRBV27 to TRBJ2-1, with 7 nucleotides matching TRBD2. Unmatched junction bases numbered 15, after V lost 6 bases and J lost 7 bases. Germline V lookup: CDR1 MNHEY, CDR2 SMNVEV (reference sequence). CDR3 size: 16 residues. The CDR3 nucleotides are TGTGCCAGCAGCCCCCTGGGGAGCGGGGTTGGAAATGAGCAGTTCTTC. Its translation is CASSPLGSGVGNEQFF.

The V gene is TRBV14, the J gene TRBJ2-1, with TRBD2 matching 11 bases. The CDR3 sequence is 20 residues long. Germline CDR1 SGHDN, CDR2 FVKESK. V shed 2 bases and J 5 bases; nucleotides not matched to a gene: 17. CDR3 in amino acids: CASSQLPGPQKGLADNEQFF. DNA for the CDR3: TGTGCCAGCAGCCAACTTCCGGGCCCCCAAAAGGGACTAGCGGACAATGAGCAGTTCTTC.

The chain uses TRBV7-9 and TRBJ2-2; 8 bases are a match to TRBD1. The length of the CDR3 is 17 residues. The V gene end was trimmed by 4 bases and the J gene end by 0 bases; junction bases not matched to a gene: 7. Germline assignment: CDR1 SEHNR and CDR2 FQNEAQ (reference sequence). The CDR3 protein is CASSWHRGFPNTGELFF. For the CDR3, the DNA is TGTGCCAGCAGCTGGCACAGGGGGTTTCCGAACACCGGGGAGCTGTTTTTT.

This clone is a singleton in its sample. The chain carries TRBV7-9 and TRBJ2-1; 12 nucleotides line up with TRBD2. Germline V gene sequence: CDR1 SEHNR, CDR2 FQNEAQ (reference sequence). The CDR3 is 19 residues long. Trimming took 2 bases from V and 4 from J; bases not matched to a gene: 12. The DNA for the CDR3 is TGTGCCAGCAGCTTAAATCGGGAGACTAGCGGGAGATTGTACAATGAGCAGTTCTTC. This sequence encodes CASSLNRETSGRLYNEQFF.

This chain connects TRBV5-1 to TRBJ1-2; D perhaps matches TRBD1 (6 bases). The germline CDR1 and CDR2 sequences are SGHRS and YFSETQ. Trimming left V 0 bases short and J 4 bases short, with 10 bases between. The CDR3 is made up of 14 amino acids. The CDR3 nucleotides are TGCGCCAGCAGCTTGGACAGGGAGTTCTATGGCTACACCTTC. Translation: CASSLDREFYGYTF. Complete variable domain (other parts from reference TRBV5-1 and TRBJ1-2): KAGVTQTPRYLIKTRGQQVTLSCSPISGHRSVSWYQQTPGQGLQFLFEYFSETQRNKGNFPGRFSGRQFSNSRSEMNVSTLELGDSALYLCASSLDREFYGYTFGSGTRLTVV.

CDR3 DNA sequence: TGTGCCAGCAAGACAGGGGCCGAAGAGACCCAGTACTTC. It yields the protein CASKTGAEETQYF. The chain couples TRBV6-6 to TRBJ2-5, with 8 bases aligning to TRBD1. Germline V lookup: CDR1 MNHNY, CDR2 SVGAGI (reference sequence). The CDR3 is 13 residues long. Trimming took 7 bases from V and 3 from J; bases not matched to a gene: 4.

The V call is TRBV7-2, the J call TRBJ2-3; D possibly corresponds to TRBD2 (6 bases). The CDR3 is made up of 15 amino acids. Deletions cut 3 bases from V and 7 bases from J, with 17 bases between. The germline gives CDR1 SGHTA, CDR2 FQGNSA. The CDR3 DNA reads TGTGCCAGCAGCTTCGGGGGAAGCGGAACGTATACGCAGTATTTT. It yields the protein CASSFGGSGTYTQYF.

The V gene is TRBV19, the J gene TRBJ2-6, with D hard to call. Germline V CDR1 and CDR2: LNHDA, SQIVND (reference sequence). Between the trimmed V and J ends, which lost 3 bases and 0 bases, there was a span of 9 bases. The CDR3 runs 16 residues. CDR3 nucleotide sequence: TGTGCCAGTAGTATTCGTCCAGACTCTGGGGCCAACGTCCTGACTTTC. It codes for CASSIRPDSGANVLTF. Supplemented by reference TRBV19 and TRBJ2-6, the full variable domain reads DGGITQSPKYLFRKEGQNVTLSCEQNLNHDAMYWYRQDPGQGLRLIYYSQIVNDFQKGDIAEGYSVSREKKESFPLTVTSAQKNPTAFYLCASSIRPDSGANVLTFGAGSRLTVL.